These 2 T cell receptor beta chains were all obtained from the same sample, sequenced in a study of cytomegalovirus exposure and HLA in healthy donors. Primers for the PCR totalled 60 Vbeta and 13 Jbeta. This table comes from immunoSEQ multiplex PCR, and its TCRdb copy is limited to in-frame clones, with some not included. The sample holds about 190,000 clones, approximately 79% seen once. The sample was PBMCs. The receptor source for this set is a man aged 40-49 years in good health and CMV-seropositive.

The chain recombines TRBV5-1 with TRBJ2-1; 14 bases line up with TRBD2. After removal of 6 bases from V and 4 bases from J, the junction contained 12 bases not matched to a gene. CDR1 is SGHRS and CDR2 is YFSETQ in the germline V gene. This CDR3 region has 18 residues. The CDR3 DNA sequence: TGCGCCAGCACCCTCGGACTAGCGGGGGGACGGAAATACAATGAGCAGTTCTTC. Encoded protein: CASTLGLAGGRKYNEQFF.

A few counts support this clone. The chain carries TRBV9 and TRBJ2-3; D gene unclear. Trimming pared 2 bases from V and 2 bases from J, leaving 9 bases between. The CDR3 extends over 14 amino acids. The V gene's germline CDR1 is SGDLS and CDR2 YYNGEE. CDR3 nucleotides: TGTGCCAGCAGCGTTGCACTAAACACAGATACGCAGTATTTT. It specifies CASSVALNTDTQYF.